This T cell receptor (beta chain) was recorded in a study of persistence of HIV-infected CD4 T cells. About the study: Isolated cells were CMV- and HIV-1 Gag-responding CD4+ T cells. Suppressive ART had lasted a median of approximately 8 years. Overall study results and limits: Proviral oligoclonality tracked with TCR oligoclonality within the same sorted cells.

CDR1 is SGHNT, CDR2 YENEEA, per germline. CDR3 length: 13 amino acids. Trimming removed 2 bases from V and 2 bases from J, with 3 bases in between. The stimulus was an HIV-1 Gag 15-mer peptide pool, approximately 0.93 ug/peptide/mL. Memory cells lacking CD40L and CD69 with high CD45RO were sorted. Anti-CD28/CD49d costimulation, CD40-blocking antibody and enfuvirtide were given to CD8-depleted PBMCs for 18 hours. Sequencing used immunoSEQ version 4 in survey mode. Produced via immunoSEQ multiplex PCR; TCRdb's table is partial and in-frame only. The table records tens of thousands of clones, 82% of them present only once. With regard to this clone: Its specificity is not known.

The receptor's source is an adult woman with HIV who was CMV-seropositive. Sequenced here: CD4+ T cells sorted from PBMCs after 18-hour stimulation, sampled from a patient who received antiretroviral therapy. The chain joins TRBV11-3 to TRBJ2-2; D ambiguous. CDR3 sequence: CASSLINTGELFF. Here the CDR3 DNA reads TGTGCCAGCAGCTTAATAAACACCGGGGAGCTGTTTTTT.